These T cell receptor beta chains were read from a single sample in a study of blood T cell repertoires in COVID-19. TCRdb's table, derived via immunoSEQ multiplex PCR, lists solely in-frame clones and lacks some. The sample shows roughly 130,000 clones, approximately 84% of them seen only once. Sequencing was carried out using PBMCs or T cells enriched from blood (not recorded which). Source of these receptors: a woman aged 45-60 years with acute COVID-19. Both conserved end residues are part of each CDR3. A D gene is named only where the DNA matches it firmly. Where a row states a size, it is once, few, many or the class of an expanded clone; other rows omit it.

D gene: -
clone size: -
V gene: TRBV6-5
J gene: TRBJ2-7
CDR3 DNA: TGTGCCTCCTGGGATAGCGGAACCTACGAGCAGTACTTC
CDR3 protein: CASWDSGTYEQYF

D gene: -
clone size: few
V gene: TRBV19
J gene: TRBJ1-2
CDR3 DNA: TGTGCCAGTAGCGGAGGACCGCAAATTAACTATGGCTACACCTTC
CDR3 protein: CASSGGPQINYGYTF

D gene: TRBD1
clone size: -
V gene: TRBV27
J gene: TRBJ2-5
CDR3 DNA: TGTGCCAGCAGTTCGACAGGGGCGAAAGAGACCCAGTACTTC
CDR3 protein: CASSSTGAKETQYF

D gene: TRBD1
clone size: -
V gene: TRBV5-1
J gene: TRBJ1-4
CDR3 DNA: TGCGCCAGCAGCTTGGAAGGGACAGGGGGTGAAAAACTGTTTTTT
CDR3 protein: CASSLEGTGGEKLFF

D gene: -
clone size: once
V gene: TRBV24-1
J gene: TRBJ1-2
CDR3 DNA: TGTGCCACTAACTATGGCCACTCTAACTATGGCTACACCTTC
CDR3 protein: CATNYGHSNYGYTF

D gene: TRBD1
clone size: -
V gene: TRBV7-2
J gene: TRBJ2-7
CDR3 DNA: TGTGCCAGCAGCTCGGACAGGTTCCCCTACGAGCAGTACTTC
CDR3 protein: CASSSDRFPYEQYF

D gene: -
clone size: -
V gene: TRBV5-1
J gene: TRBJ1-3
CDR3 DNA: TGCGCCAGCAGCTTGGACGGGTTGGGAAACACCATATATTTT
CDR3 protein: CASSLDGLGNTIYF

D gene: TRBD1
clone size: -
V gene: TRBV19
J gene: TRBJ1-2
CDR3 DNA: TGTGCCAGTAGACTAGAGGGGACAGGGGGCCGGGGCTATGGCTACACCTTC
CDR3 protein: CASRLEGTGGRGYGYTF

D gene: -
clone size: -
V gene: TRBV4-2
J gene: TRBJ1-6
CDR3 DNA: TGTGCCAGCAGCCAAGACAGGGTTAATTCACCCCTCCACTTT
CDR3 protein: CASSQDRVNSPLHF

D gene: -
clone size: -
V gene: TRBV7-8
J gene: TRBJ2-7
CDR3 DNA: TGTGCCAGCAGCCCCCTTGGGCTAGCAGATTCCTACGAGCAGTACTTC
CDR3 protein: CASSPLGLADSYEQYF

D gene: -
clone size: few
V gene: TRBV30
J gene: TRBJ1-1
CDR3 DNA: TGTGCCTGGAGCCTTACAGAGAACACTGAAGCTTTCTTT
CDR3 protein: CAWSLTENTEAFF

D gene: TRBD1
clone size: -
V gene: TRBV4-2
J gene: TRBJ2-6
CDR3 DNA: TGTGCCAGCAGCCAAGAGGTAACAGGGGGCTCCTCTGGGGCCAACGTCCTGACTTTC
CDR3 protein: CASSQEVTGGSSGANVLTF

D gene: TRBD2
clone size: -
V gene: TRBV5-4
J gene: TRBJ2-3
CDR3 DNA: TGTGCCAGCAGCTCTGGACTAGCGGGAGCAGATACGCAGTATTTT
CDR3 protein: CASSSGLAGADTQYF

D gene: TRBD2
clone size: once
V gene: TRBV2
J gene: TRBJ2-7
CDR3 DNA: TGTGCCAGACAGACTAGCGGGCAATCCTACGAGCAGTACTTC
CDR3 protein: CARQTSGQSYEQYF

D gene: -
clone size: -
V gene: TRBV20-1
J gene: TRBJ2-1
CDR3 DNA: TGCAGTGCTAGTCTCCGTGGGAGAGCCCCAGCCTTTAATGAGCAGTTCTTC
CDR3 protein: CSASLRGRAPAFNEQFF

D gene: -
clone size: -
V gene: TRBV29-1
J gene: TRBJ2-2
CDR3 DNA: TGCAGCGTTGAAGGGGAGGTGGGGACCACCGGGGAGCTGTTTTTT
CDR3 protein: CSVEGEVGTTGELFF

D gene: -
clone size: -
V gene: TRBV21-1
J gene: TRBJ2-1
CDR3 DNA: TGTGCCAGCGGGACACATAGCTCCTACAATGAGCAGTTCTTC
CDR3 protein: CASGTHSSYNEQFF

D gene: TRBD1
clone size: -
V gene: TRBV7-8
J gene: TRBJ2-7
CDR3 DNA: TGTGCCAGCAGCATGACAGGGGTAGAGCAGTACTTC
CDR3 protein: CASSMTGVEQYF

D gene: -
clone size: -
V gene: TRBV28
J gene: TRBJ1-1
CDR3 DNA: TGTGCCAGCAGCACCGGGGGGAACACTGAAGCTTTCTTT
CDR3 protein: CASSTGGNTEAFF

D gene: -
clone size: -
V gene: TRBV19
J gene: TRBJ2-7
CDR3 DNA: TGTGCCAGTAGTATGGCCCTCGGGTACGAGCAGTACTTC
CDR3 protein: CASSMALGYEQYF

D gene: TRBD2
clone size: -
V gene: TRBV6-1
J gene: TRBJ2-7
CDR3 DNA: TGTGCCAGCAGTGATCCCCTAGCGGGACACGAGCAGTACTTC
CDR3 protein: CASSDPLAGHEQYF

D gene: TRBD2
clone size: -
V gene: TRBV5-1
J gene: TRBJ2-3
CDR3 DNA: TGCGCCAGCGCCTCGGGCAGCGGGAGAACAGATACGCAGTATTTT
CDR3 protein: CASASGSGRTDTQYF

D gene: -
clone size: -
V gene: TRBV6-1
J gene: TRBJ1-5
CDR3 DNA: TGTGCCAGCAGTGAAGCCAGGGGTCTACGGCCCCAGCATTTT
CDR3 protein: CASSEARGLRPQHF

D gene: -
clone size: -
V gene: TRBV3-1/TRBV3-2
J gene: TRBJ2-4
CDR3 DNA: TGTGCCAGCAGCTATCATAGAAACATTCAGTACTTC
CDR3 protein: CASSYHRNIQYF

D gene: TRBD1
clone size: -
V gene: TRBV19
J gene: TRBJ1-2
CDR3 DNA: TGTGCCAGTAGTACTACAGGGGACTATGGCTACACCTTC
CDR3 protein: CASSTTGDYGYTF

D gene: -
clone size: -
V gene: TRBV21-1
J gene: TRBJ1-1
CDR3 DNA: TGTGCCAGCAGCAAAGCCGTACCTAGTGCCACTGAAGCTTTCTTT
CDR3 protein: CASSKAVPSATEAFF

D gene: -
clone size: -
V gene: TRBV28
J gene: TRBJ2-1
CDR3 DNA: TGTGCCAGCACCGCGAGGTCAGGGTTCTACAATGAGCAGTTCTTC
CDR3 protein: CASTARSGFYNEQFF

D gene: -
clone size: once
V gene: TRBV7-8
J gene: TRBJ2-3
CDR3 DNA: TGTGCCAGCAGCTTCGTCCGGACAGATACGCAGTATTTT
CDR3 protein: CASSFVRTDTQYF

D gene: -
clone size: few
V gene: TRBV3-1/TRBV3-2
J gene: TRBJ1-5
CDR3 DNA: TGTGCCAGCAGCCACGGGATATCAGGTTATCAGCCCCAGCATTTT
CDR3 protein: CASSHGISGYQPQHF

D gene: TRBD1
clone size: -
V gene: TRBV11-3
J gene: TRBJ2-4
CDR3 DNA: TGTGCCAGCAGCTTGTACCCGGAGGACCTCGGACAGGGCGATAACATTCAGTACTTC
CDR3 protein: CASSLYPEDLGQGDNIQYF

D gene: -
clone size: -
V gene: TRBV7-9
J gene: TRBJ1-2
CDR3 DNA: TGTGCCAGCAGCCCGGACTATGGCTACACCTTC
CDR3 protein: CASSPDYGYTF

D gene: -
clone size: -
V gene: TRBV20-1
J gene: TRBJ1-2
CDR3 DNA: TGCAGTGCTACCGCGAACTATGGCTACACCTTC
CDR3 protein: CSATANYGYTF

D gene: TRBD1
clone size: -
V gene: TRBV5-1
J gene: TRBJ1-1
CDR3 DNA: TGCGCCAGCACCCAGTCAGGGGGGAACACTGAAGCTTTCTTT
CDR3 protein: CASTQSGGNTEAFF

D gene: TRBD2
clone size: -
V gene: TRBV29-1
J gene: TRBJ2-7
CDR3 DNA: TGCAGCGCCGTAGGCCCTAGCGGGATTATTTCCGAGCAGTACTTC
CDR3 protein: CSAVGPSGIISEQYF

D gene: -
clone size: -
V gene: TRBV5-5
J gene: TRBJ1-1
CDR3 DNA: TGTGCCAGCCACCTCCTGTCCCTAAACTCTGAAGCTTTCTTT
CDR3 protein: CASHLLSLNSEAFF

D gene: -
clone size: -
V gene: TRBV25-1
J gene: TRBJ2-4
CDR3 DNA: TGTGCCAGCAGTGATCCGAGGACTAAAAACATTCAGTACTTC
CDR3 protein: CASSDPRTKNIQYF

D gene: TRBD1
clone size: -
V gene: TRBV19
J gene: TRBJ1-5
CDR3 DNA: TGTGCCAGTAGTCTAGGACAGGGTCAGCCCCAGCATTTT
CDR3 protein: CASSLGQGQPQHF

D gene: -
clone size: -
V gene: TRBV7-2
J gene: TRBJ2-4
CDR3 DNA: TGTGCCAGCAGCTGGGCCTTTTCCCCCTCCAACATTCAGTACTTC
CDR3 protein: CASSWAFSPSNIQYF

D gene: TRBD2
clone size: -
V gene: TRBV7-6
J gene: TRBJ2-7
CDR3 DNA: TGTGCCAGCAGCTCTACGGGAGGTAGCTACTACGAGCAGTACTTC
CDR3 protein: CASSSTGGSYYEQYF

D gene: -
clone size: -
V gene: TRBV14
J gene: TRBJ2-5
CDR3 DNA: TGTGCCAGCAGCGGAATGGCGGGACAGCTGTACCAAGAGACCCAGTACTTC
CDR3 protein: CASSGMAGQLYQETQYF

D gene: -
clone size: -
V gene: TRBV27
J gene: TRBJ2-2
CDR3 DNA: TGTGCCAGCAGTTGGCTCTCCGGGGAGCTGTTTTTT
CDR3 protein: CASSWLSGELFF

D gene: TRBD1
clone size: -
V gene: TRBV28
J gene: TRBJ1-2
CDR3 DNA: TGTGCCAGCACCAATACGGGACAGCTCTATGGCTACACCTTC
CDR3 protein: CASTNTGQLYGYTF

D gene: TRBD2
clone size: -
V gene: TRBV5-1
J gene: TRBJ2-2
CDR3 DNA: TGCGCCAGCAGCTCGACTAGCGGGAAAGGAACCGGGGAGCTGTTTTTT
CDR3 protein: CASSSTSGKGTGELFF

D gene: -
clone size: few
V gene: TRBV5-1
J gene: TRBJ1-6
CDR3 DNA: TGCGCCAGCAGCTGGGCCGATGCCTCACCCCTCCACTTT
CDR3 protein: CASSWADASPLHF

D gene: -
clone size: -
V gene: TRBV4-2
J gene: TRBJ1-4
CDR3 DNA: TGTGCCAGCAGCCAACGGGGGGGAGGTACTAATGAAAAACTGTTTTTT
CDR3 protein: CASSQRGGGTNEKLFF

D gene: TRBD1
clone size: -
V gene: TRBV6-5
J gene: TRBJ1-5
CDR3 DNA: TGTGCCAGCAGTTACGGGACAGAGTATAGCAATCAGCCCCAGCATTTT
CDR3 protein: CASSYGTEYSNQPQHF

D gene: TRBD1
clone size: few
V gene: TRBV27
J gene: TRBJ1-5
CDR3 DNA: TGTGCCAGCAGTTCCCAGGGGGCTCAGCCCCAGCATTTT
CDR3 protein: CASSSQGAQPQHF

D gene: -
clone size: -
V gene: TRBV4-3
J gene: TRBJ2-1
CDR3 DNA: TGCGCCAGCAGCCCCGGCCCCGGGAATGAGCAGTTCTTC
CDR3 protein: CASSPGPGNEQFF

D gene: TRBD2
clone size: -
V gene: TRBV5-5
J gene: TRBJ2-7
CDR3 DNA: TGTGCCAGCAGCTGGCCCGCTAGCGGGACGTACGAGCAGTACTTC
CDR3 protein: CASSWPASGTYEQYF